The 20 T cell receptor beta chains below were found in one sample sequenced in a study of post-analysis software for immune sequencing data. Study-level results: Included in a set of several TRBV segments more frequent in patients than controls were TRBV5-6, TRBV5-1 and TRBV20-1.

No antigen is known for these receptors. TCR beta libraries were prepared from cDNA with unique molecular identifiers. Each CDR3 protein gets one entry after TCRdb re-called the PCR reads with MiXCR. The sample consists of around 400,000 distinct CDR3 sequences, approximately 42% of them appearing once. Sequencing was carried out using blood. Receptor source: a girl aged 2-10 years with multiple sclerosis.

This clonotype was seen a handful of times. The V and J genes are TRBV7-2 and TRBJ2-5, with a tentative D call TRBD2 (5 bases). The V and J ends lost 4 bases and 4 bases respectively, with 13 bases between them. Per the germline V gene, CDR1 is SGHTA and CDR2 is FQGNSA. CDR3 length: 14 amino acids. This chain's CDR3 is CASSWRGMGETQYF. The CDR3 nucleotides read TGTGCCAGCAGCTGGAGAGGGATGGGAGAGACCCAGTACTTC.

There are a few counts of this clonotype. J is TRBJ2-6 and V is TRBV6-5; no reliable D call. Germline V gives CDR1 MNHEY, CDR2 SVGAGI. The length of the CDR3 is 15 residues. Trimming left V 0 bases short and J 1 base short, with 4 bases between. The CDR3 reads CASSYSTSGANVLTF. The CDR3 coding sequence is TGTGCCAGCAGTTACTCGACATCTGGGGCCAACGTCCTGACTTTC.

V and J are TRBV28 and TRBJ2-4; 7 positions match TRBD1. The CDR3 has 13 residues. Germline trimming cut 5 bases from V and 16 bases from J; bases unmatched to any gene: 14. From germline, CDR1 is MDHEN and CDR2 SYDVKM. The CDR3 loop is CASSPTVGTEDYF. CDR3 in DNA: TGTGCCAGCAGTCCTACCGTCGGGACAGAAGATTACTTC.

The CDR3 loop is CASSLRAGLDKLFF. In DNA, the CDR3 is TGCGCCAGCAGCCTACGTGCGGGTCTTGACAAACTGTTTTTT. The chain is built from TRBV5-1 and TRBJ1-4, with D unresolved. The germline gives CDR1 SGHRS, CDR2 YFSETQ. Trimming removed 4 bases from V and 11 bases from J, with 18 bases in between. The CDR3 contains 14 residues.

This clonotype has only a few counts. The J gene is TRBJ2-6, the V gene TRBV12-3 or TRBV12-4, with a possible D match to TRBD2 (5 bases). The CDR3 is 12 residues long. V lost 11 bases to trimming and J lost 0 bases, with 5 bases between them. CDR3 in amino acids: CAGSSGANVLTF. Here the CDR3 DNA reads TGTGCCGGGAGCTCTGGGGCCAACGTCCTGACTTTC.

The chain combines TRBV6-5 with TRBJ2-3; D may be TRBD2 (6 bases). The length of the CDR3 is 15 residues. V was shortened by 2 bases and J by 1 base, with 10 bases between the two germline ends. Per germline, CDR1 MNHEY and CDR2 SVGAGI. The DNA of the CDR3 is TGTGCCAGCAGTTACGCCGGGACTCGCACAGATACGCAGTATTTT. Its protein product is CASSYAGTRTDTQYF.

A few counts support this clonotype. The chain has TRBV20-1 and TRBJ1-2; D unresolved. The V and J ends lost 5 bases and 4 bases respectively, with 17 bases between them. The CDR3 loop spans 14 amino acids. The germline CDR1 and CDR2 sequences are DFQATT and SNEGSKA (reference sequence). The CDR3 region has the DNA TGCAGTGCTGGACGGGAGCTGAGAGGCTATGGCTACACCTTC. This encodes CSAGRELRGYGYTF.

The chain couples TRBV5-1 to TRBJ2-4, with 8 nucleotides matching TRBD1. The junction had 11 bases not matched to a gene; V was cut back by 1 base and J by 8 bases. The CDR3 covers 16 residues. Germline-derived CDR1 and CDR2 are SGHRS and YFSETQ. This chain's CDR3 is CASSLNGDRWIDIQYF. In nucleotides, the CDR3 is TGCGCCAGCAGCTTGAACGGGGACAGGTGGATTGACATTCAGTACTTC.

The chain's CDR3 is CASSLSAGEGYEQYF. The DNA of the CDR3 is TGTGCCAGCAGCTTATCTGCGGGCGAGGGCTACGAGCAGTACTTC. This chain uses TRBV7-3 with TRBJ2-7; a weak D match, TRBD2 (5 bases). Trimming pared 2 bases from V and 3 bases from J, leaving 14 bases between. Germline V gives CDR1 SGHTA, CDR2 FQGTGA. CDR3 length equals 15 residues.

The CDR3 loop reads CASKRFVGQTNTGELFF. The CDR3 DNA reads TGTGCCAGTAAGCGATTTGTGGGACAGACGAACACCGGGGAGCTGTTTTTT. This sequence joins TRBV28 and TRBJ2-2, with 7 bases matching TRBD1. The CDR3 is 17 amino acids. With V trimmed by 9 bases and J by 0 bases, 13 bases remained unmatched. CDR1 and CDR2 from the germline V gene are MDHEN and SYDVKM.

The chain recombines TRBV12-5 with TRBJ1-2, with a weak D call TRBD1 (5 bases). The CDR3 extends over 13 amino acids. Trimming shortened V by 7 bases and J by 7 bases, and 16 bases separated the two germline ends. Per germline, CDR1 LGHNT and CDR2 FRNRAP. DNA of the CDR3: TGTGCTAGTGCCCAGCGAGGGGTCGCTGGCTACACCTTC. Its translation: CASAQRGVAGYTF.

V and J are TRBV7-8 and TRBJ2-3, with D perhaps assigned TRBD1 or TRBD2 (6 bases each). Germline CDR1 is SGHVS and CDR2 is FQNEAQ. The CDR3 runs to 16 residues. V was pared by 5 bases and J by 5 bases, with 20 bases between. The CDR3 is CASSRRGLASGDTQYF. The CDR3 nucleotides are TGTGCCAGCAGCCGACGGGGGCTTGCGAGCGGAGATACGCAGTATTTT.

The chain's CDR3 is CASSQARDRDEKLFF. The CDR3 nucleotides are TGTGCCAGCAGCCAAGCCAGAGACAGGGATGAAAAACTGTTTTTT. The chain uses TRBV3-1 and TRBJ1-4, with 7 bases that match TRBD1. This CDR3 is built from 15 residues. Germline V gene sequence: CDR1 LGHDT, CDR2 YNNKEL (reference sequence). Unmatched junction bases numbered 5, after V lost 1 base and J lost 6 bases. Variable domain in full (rest from reference TRBV3-1 and TRBJ1-4): DTAVSQTPKYLVTQMGNDKSIKCEQNLGHDTMYWYKQDSKKFLKIMFSYNNKELIINETVPNRFSPKSPDKAHLNLHINSLELGDSAVYFCASSQARDRDEKLFFGSGTQLSVL.

The chain recombines TRBV7-3 with TRBJ2-1; no definite D call. V dropped 2 bases and J dropped 10 bases, with 12 bases sitting between them. Germline CDR1 and CDR2: SGHTA and FQGTGA. The CDR3 consists of 13 residues. CDR3 bases: TGTGCCAGCAGCTTACGGGCTGGGGTAGAGCAGTTCTTC. Protein product: CASSLRAGVEQFF.

This clonotype was detected a few times. This chain joins TRBV20-1 and TRBJ2-5; D is ambiguous. There are 13 residues in the CDR3. V was pared by 6 bases and J by 7 bases, with 18 bases between. Per the germline V gene, CDR1 is DFQATT and CDR2 is SNEGSKA (reference sequence). Here the CDR3 reads CSATDPSVGTQYF. In DNA, the CDR3 is TGCAGTGCAACCGATCCGTCCGTGGGGACCCAGTACTTC.

The CDR3 sequence is CASSYSYSLNTEAFF. CDR3 sequence (DNA): TGTGCCAGCAGTTACTCGTACAGTCTGAACACTGAAGCTTTCTTT. The chain joins TRBV6-5 to TRBJ1-1; no clear D. The length of the CDR3 is 15 residues. The germline V gene encodes CDR1 MNHEY and CDR2 SVGAGI. V was clipped by 0 bases and J by 0 bases, with 8 bases between them.

V usage is TRBV6-5 and J usage is TRBJ1-1; D not resolved. V shed 0 bases and J shed 0 bases, with 14 bases lying between them. The CDR3 spans 17 residues. The germline gives CDR1 MNHEY, CDR2 SVGAGI. The CDR3 loop reads CASSYSIVDSMNTEAFF. The CDR3 DNA reads TGTGCCAGCAGTTACTCGATAGTGGACTCCATGAACACTGAAGCTTTCTTT.

This clonotype was counted a single time. V and J are TRBV20-1 and TRBJ2-1; D might be TRBD2 (6 bases). Germline V CDR1 and CDR2: DFQATT, SNEGSKA (reference sequence). V lost 2 bases to trimming and J lost 10 bases, with 21 bases between them. The CDR3 consists of 15 residues. The CDR3 sequence is CSARQKGRQGLEQFF. The CDR3 DNA reads TGCAGTGCTAGACAAAAAGGGAGGCAGGGATTGGAGCAGTTCTTC.

The V call is TRBV30, the J call TRBJ1-2, with D maybe TRBD1 (6 bases). CDR1 GTSNPN and CDR2 SVGIG come from the germline V gene (reference sequence). The CDR3 is 14 amino acids. Trimming shortened V by 3 bases and J by 6 bases, and 17 bases separated the two germline ends. CDR3 nucleotide sequence: TGTGCCTGGAGCAAAACAGGGTTCGGTGATGGCTACACCTTC. It is translated as CAWSKTGFGDGYTF.

J is TRBJ1-2 and V is TRBV7-3, with 9 bases that match TRBD1. Germline CDR1 and CDR2: SGHTA and FQGTGA. The CDR3 runs to 15 residues. V lost 5 bases to trimming and J lost 2 bases; unmatched junction nucleotides: 6. The CDR3 reads CASSPAGTGNYGYTF. CDR3 in DNA: TGTGCCAGCAGCCCAGCCGGGACAGGGAACTATGGCTACACCTTC.